A selection of T cell receptor beta chains follows, all from one sample in a study of T cells in Graves' hyperthyroidism and ophthalmopathy. MiXCR, run by TCRdb on the multiplex PCR reads, gives a single entry per CDR3 protein. Of 750,000 to 950,000 distinct CDR3 sequences in the sample, about 38% were seen once. The specimen was blood. These receptors originate from a man between 18 and 29 years old with Graves' hyperthyroidism. Both conserved end residues are part of each CDR3. D genes are given only for firm matches. The size entry is marked missing in some rows and otherwise reads once, few, many or a size class.

j_call: TRBJ2-7
d_call: NA
v_call: TRBV5-1
clone_size: NA
cdr3_nt: TGCGCCAGCAGCCCCGGCCCCTCGACCAACTACGAGCAGTACTTC
cdr3_aa: CASSPGPSTNYEQYF

j_call: TRBJ1-5
d_call: NA
v_call: TRBV12-3/TRBV12-4
clone_size: many
cdr3_nt: TGTGCCAGCAGCTTAGGGGGTCATCAGCCCCAGCATTTT
cdr3_aa: CASSLGGHQPQHF

j_call: TRBJ1-2
d_call: NA
v_call: TRBV5-1
clone_size: many
cdr3_nt: TGCGCCAGCGGACCCCGAGACTATGGCTACACCTTC
cdr3_aa: CASGPRDYGYTF

j_call: TRBJ1-2
d_call: TRBD1
v_call: TRBV10-3
clone_size: NA
cdr3_nt: TGTGCCATCAAGGGGACAGGGATCGATGGCTACACCTTC
cdr3_aa: CAIKGTGIDGYTF

j_call: TRBJ1-5
d_call: NA
v_call: TRBV29-1
clone_size: NA
cdr3_nt: TGCAGCTTGAGGGATAGCAATCAGCCCCAGCATTTT
cdr3_aa: CSLRDSNQPQHF

j_call: TRBJ1-2
d_call: TRBD1
v_call: TRBV6-4
clone_size: NA
cdr3_nt: TGTGCCCATTTCGGGGAGGGGGCATATGGCTACACCTTC
cdr3_aa: CAHFGEGAYGYTF

j_call: TRBJ2-7
d_call: NA
v_call: TRBV7-9
clone_size: NA
cdr3_nt: TGTGCCAGCGGCTTTACAGGTGCCATGAACGAGCAGTACTTC
cdr3_aa: CASGFTGAMNEQYF

j_call: TRBJ2-7
d_call: TRBD1
v_call: TRBV20-1
clone_size: few
cdr3_nt: TGCAGTGCTGGGGACAGGAAAGTTTCCTACGAGCAGTACTTC
cdr3_aa: CSAGDRKVSYEQYF

j_call: TRBJ2-7
d_call: NA
v_call: TRBV7-8
clone_size: many
cdr3_nt: TGTGCCAGCAGCTTAGAATTGAGACCTTACGAGCAGTACTTC
cdr3_aa: CASSLELRPYEQYF

j_call: TRBJ2-6
d_call: NA
v_call: TRBV7-9
clone_size: NA
cdr3_nt: TGTGCCAGCAGCTTGGATGGGGGGGCAATCGGGGCCAACGTCCTGACTTTC
cdr3_aa: CASSLDGGAIGANVLTF

j_call: TRBJ2-5
d_call: TRBD2
v_call: TRBV7-9
clone_size: NA
cdr3_nt: TGTGCCAGCAGCTCTCAGACTAGCGGCGCTGAAGAGACCCAGTACTTC
cdr3_aa: CASSSQTSGAEETQYF

j_call: TRBJ2-5
d_call: TRBD2
v_call: TRBV10-3
clone_size: many
cdr3_nt: TGTGCCATCAGTGAGAACAGCGGGGCCGAAGAGACCCAGTACTTC
cdr3_aa: CAISENSGAEETQYF

j_call: TRBJ1-4
d_call: TRBD1
v_call: TRBV7-2
clone_size: few
cdr3_nt: TGTGCCAGCAGCCCCGACAGGGGGCATGGGGAAAAACTGTTTTTT
cdr3_aa: CASSPDRGHGEKLFF

j_call: TRBJ2-5
d_call: NA
v_call: TRBV9
clone_size: few
cdr3_nt: TGTGCCAGCAGCCCAGGTCAGGGGTTAAAAGAGACCCAGTACTTC
cdr3_aa: CASSPGQGLKETQYF

j_call: TRBJ2-2
d_call: TRBD1
v_call: TRBV7-2
clone_size: NA
cdr3_nt: TGTGCCAGCAGCCAGGGGGATCGGCGGACGAACACCGGGGAGCTGTTTTTT
cdr3_aa: CASSQGDRRTNTGELFF

j_call: TRBJ2-5
d_call: NA
v_call: TRBV6-1
clone_size: NA
cdr3_nt: TGTGCCAGCAGTGAAATGGGGAATTGGCAAGAGACCCAGTACTTC
cdr3_aa: CASSEMGNWQETQYF

j_call: TRBJ1-4
d_call: NA
v_call: TRBV20-1
clone_size: few
cdr3_nt: TGCAGTGCTAGGAAACAGGGTTATGAAAAACTGTTTTTT
cdr3_aa: CSARKQGYEKLFF

j_call: TRBJ2-7
d_call: TRBD1
v_call: TRBV7-3
clone_size: few
cdr3_nt: TGTGCCAGCAGCTTATTTCCAGGGGGCCTCTACGAGCAGTACTTC
cdr3_aa: CASSLFPGGLYEQYF

j_call: TRBJ1-2
d_call: NA
v_call: TRBV7-9
clone_size: many
cdr3_nt: TGTGCCAGCAGACCTCCTTCCAGGACTACTAACTATGGCTACACCTTC
cdr3_aa: CASRPPSRTTNYGYTF

j_call: TRBJ1-2
d_call: NA
v_call: TRBV9
clone_size: NA
cdr3_nt: TGTGCCAGCAGCGTAGGGGCAGGGGCTAACTATGGCTACACCTTC
cdr3_aa: CASSVGAGANYGYTF

j_call: TRBJ1-2
d_call: NA
v_call: TRBV13
clone_size: NA
cdr3_nt: TGTGCCAGCAGCTTAGGCGGGGTCCCCTATGGCTACACCTTC
cdr3_aa: CASSLGGVPYGYTF

j_call: TRBJ1-4
d_call: NA
v_call: TRBV7-8
clone_size: many
cdr3_nt: TGTGCCAGCAGCCAGACCGGAGACAATGAAAAACTGTTTTTT
cdr3_aa: CASSQTGDNEKLFF

j_call: TRBJ1-1
d_call: TRBD1
v_call: TRBV14
clone_size: NA
cdr3_nt: TGTGCCGCACAGGGGGCTGTCACTGAAGCTTTCTTT
cdr3_aa: CAAQGAVTEAFF

j_call: TRBJ1-1
d_call: NA
v_call: TRBV2
clone_size: many
cdr3_nt: TGTGCCAGCAGTGAAGCCCAAGGGGTGGGTGAAGCTTTCTTT
cdr3_aa: CASSEAQGVGEAFF

j_call: TRBJ1-1
d_call: TRBD1
v_call: TRBV2
clone_size: many
cdr3_nt: TGTGCCAGCAGTGAAACAGGGGGCTCCCACACTGAAGCTTTCTTT
cdr3_aa: CASSETGGSHTEAFF

j_call: TRBJ2-5
d_call: TRBD1
v_call: TRBV7-8
clone_size: NA
cdr3_nt: TGTGCCAGCAGCTTTGACAGGGCGCGGACCCAGTACTTC
cdr3_aa: CASSFDRARTQYF

j_call: TRBJ2-5
d_call: NA
v_call: TRBV2
clone_size: NA
cdr3_nt: TGTGCCAGCAGACCGAACAGGGAACGGGAGACCCAGTACTTC
cdr3_aa: CASRPNRERETQYF

j_call: TRBJ1-1
d_call: TRBD1
v_call: TRBV5-1
clone_size: few
cdr3_nt: TGCGCCAGTCGAACCGGGACAGGGTACACTGAAGCTTTCTTT
cdr3_aa: CASRTGTGYTEAFF

j_call: TRBJ1-6
d_call: TRBD1
v_call: TRBV9
clone_size: NA
cdr3_nt: TGTGCCAGCAGCGGGTCCGGGACAGGGCGAGATTCACCCCTCCACTTT
cdr3_aa: CASSGSGTGRDSPLHF

j_call: TRBJ2-3
d_call: TRBD2
v_call: TRBV5-5
clone_size: NA
cdr3_nt: TGTGCCAGCAGCTGGCCTGGGACTAGCGGGGGAATTAGCACAGATACGCAGTATTTT
cdr3_aa: CASSWPGTSGGISTDTQYF

j_call: TRBJ2-7
d_call: NA
v_call: TRBV6-5
clone_size: few
cdr3_nt: TGTGCCAGCAGCCCCGGGAGCGGGCCAACCGGCGAGCAGTACTTC
cdr3_aa: CASSPGSGPTGEQYF

j_call: TRBJ2-7
d_call: NA
v_call: TRBV7-9
clone_size: many
cdr3_nt: TGTGCCAGCAGCAACAGACAAATTTACGAGCAGTACTTC
cdr3_aa: CASSNRQIYEQYF

j_call: TRBJ2-5
d_call: TRBD1
v_call: TRBV7-8
clone_size: many
cdr3_nt: TGTGCCAGCAGGGCCACAGGGGGCGCGGGGACCCAGTACTTC
cdr3_aa: CASRATGGAGTQYF

j_call: TRBJ2-2
d_call: NA
v_call: TRBV12-3/TRBV12-4
clone_size: many
cdr3_nt: TGTGCCAGCAGCTTAGGGGGCACCGGGGAGCTGTTTTTT
cdr3_aa: CASSLGGTGELFF

j_call: TRBJ2-7
d_call: NA
v_call: TRBV4-2
clone_size: NA
cdr3_nt: TGTGCCAGCAGCCAAGAACTCCCGGGCCACTACGAGCAGTACTTC
cdr3_aa: CASSQELPGHYEQYF

j_call: TRBJ2-5
d_call: NA
v_call: TRBV5-1
clone_size: NA
cdr3_nt: TGCGCCAGCAGCCTAGGACTCCGGTACCAAGAGACCCAGTACTTC
cdr3_aa: CASSLGLRYQETQYF

j_call: TRBJ2-5
d_call: NA
v_call: TRBV7-6
clone_size: NA
cdr3_nt: TGTGCCAGCAGCCAAACTCGGAACCAAGAGACCCAGTACTTC
cdr3_aa: CASSQTRNQETQYF

j_call: TRBJ2-6
d_call: TRBD1
v_call: TRBV15
clone_size: NA
cdr3_nt: TGTGCCACCAGCACCCGGACAGGCTCTGGGGCCAACGTCCTGACTTTC
cdr3_aa: CATSTRTGSGANVLTF

j_call: TRBJ2-5
d_call: NA
v_call: TRBV9
clone_size: NA
cdr3_nt: TGTGCCAGCAGCGCTCGCAGAGGGGGAGAGACCCAGTACTTC
cdr3_aa: CASSARRGGETQYF

j_call: TRBJ2-1
d_call: TRBD2
v_call: TRBV10-3
clone_size: few
cdr3_nt: TGTGCCATCAGGGGCGGGGGGGCCTCCTACAATGAGCAGTTCTTC
cdr3_aa: CAIRGGGASYNEQFF